This is a list of T cell receptor beta chains from one sample in a study of blood T cells in healthy people across ages. MiXCR was run by TCRdb on the 5' RACE reads, yielding one entry per CDR3 protein. Of around 710,000 distinct CDR3 sequences listed, about 42% are singletons. The specimen was blood. All receptors derive from a woman aged 55-75 years in good health. CDR3s include the opening cysteine and the closing phenylalanine or tryptophan. The order of the fields is J gene, V gene, CDR3 protein.

>TRBJ2-2|TRBV20-1
CSASRAGAAGELFF
>-|TRBV20-1
CSALFRSSETQYF
>-|TRBV20-1
CSARNRGREIHEQYF
>TRBJ2-6|TRBV6-5
CASSYSILPWAGGSRGANVLTF
>-|TRBV2
CANDLRGDPTYEQYF
>TRBJ1-2|TRBV20-1
CSARDIVAGNHGYTF
>TRBJ2-3|TRBV27
CASSRDRATDTQYF
>TRBJ2-5|TRBV20-1
CSAPTFLYQETQYF
>TRBJ2-7|TRBV3-1
CASSQSGQIDYEQYF
>TRBJ2-2|TRBV3-1
CASSQDGRRQGGTGELFF
>TRBJ2-5|TRBV2
CASKGGEQETQYF
>TRBJ2-1|TRBV20-1
CSATGTPSHEQFF
>TRBJ1-1|TRBV7-9
CASSTQGRGNTEAFF
>TRBJ2-3|TRBV4-2
CASSHSLAGVSTDTQYF
>TRBJ2-2|TRBV7-9
CASSSGQGSTGELFF
>TRBJ2-3|TRBV9
CASSVEVPDTQYF
>TRBJ2-5|TRBV2
CASSVSEETQYF
>TRBJ1-5|TRBV9
CASSVAGADQPQHF
>TRBJ2-2|TRBV20-1
CSARIIPGTSGTGSGELFF
>TRBJ2-5|TRBV9
CASSLTGGPVETQYF
>TRBJ2-6|TRBV7-9
CASSLATSGGKPGANVLTF
>TRBJ2-2|TRBV20-1
CSAPTAGGTGELFF
>-|TRBV7-2
CASSLAWGEQYF
>TRBJ2-1|TRBV12-3/TRBV12-4
CASRPTGTGGRDEQFF